A single TCR beta chain is shown here with its context. Which antigen it targets is not known. Per-nucleotide qualities are absent, and no much larger clonotype sits a single base away. The data were obtained in a study of T cell responses to AZD1222 COVID-19 vaccine listed by TCRdb under 2021. Background on the whole study: Because spike-specific TCR depth and breadth did not differ between the two schedules, AZD1222 recipients who got a second dose at roughly 4 weeks were pooled with those who got a second dose at roughly 12 weeks. A total of more than 230 trial participants underwent TCR sequencing, of whom 207 received two doses of AZD1222 and 26 received two doses of the MenACWY control vaccine. Enrollment into the trials was organized by age into subgroups of 18-55, 56-69 and 70-plus years, and those subgroups contained approximately 150, 30 and 60 TCR-sequenced participants, respectively.

The CDR3 regions of human TCRbeta chains were subjected to immunosequencing. Per the source publication's procedure: TCRs in the repertoires were compared against a reference library of SARS-CoV-2-specific TCRs that had been generated with the MIRA antigen-specificity platform. Breadth was defined as the fraction of unique TCRs that were SARS-CoV-2-associated. Depth was defined as the fraction of total T cells that were SARS-CoV-2-associated. Using the MIRA data, every spike-specific TCR was mapped to the spike region that the TCR reacted to and assigned to either a CD4 or a CD8 class. Log10-transformed breadth and depth values were compared by one-way ANOVA with Sidak's multiple comparisons tests. TCRdb took over this immuneACCESS table, retaining in-frame rearrangements with V and J assigned. Such tables are incomplete; in checked studies, under half of the missing clones stem from an unresolved V gene, and the remainder is unexplained. V, J and clone size were drawn from that table, and D and trimming were deduced from the DNA. This sample holds about 130,000 clones; roughly 85% were observed only once. The ten largest clonotypes hold 1.5% to 2% of the sample.

The time point label corresponds to: baseline before first vaccination. The vaccinee samples were drawn from two UK trials, COV001 and COV002, one of which was a single-blind randomized controlled phase 2/3 trial testing AZD1222 (ChAdOx1 nCoV-19) in healthy adults. Trial participant PBMC samples were collected at day 0 and day 28 after the second dose for TCRbeta chain sequencing. Findings and caveats that apply to the study as a whole: Only six or seven AZD1222 recipients were SARS-CoV-2 seropositive at baseline, limiting conclusions about previously exposed vaccinees. A significant rise in spike-specific TCR breadth and depth was observed after two AZD1222 doses relative to day 0 and relative to MenACWY recipients. CD4 TCRs associated with the vaccine covered the entire spike protein, and the dominant responses were in regions 160-218 and 743-854. Because no day 14 peak-response samples were available, the repertoires could be characterized only after the peak T cell response. The 56-69-year group was small, and its depth increase did not reach significance, likely because of low power. Reportedly, close to half of the unique spike-specific TCRs recognized epitopes lying outside the regions that are mutated in the B.1.351 and B.1.1.7 variants. Participants were mostly white British, with more females than males. The authors suggested clonal diversity may have been underestimated.

The germline V gene sets CDR1 to SGHVS and CDR2 to FQNEAQ. From the cysteine up to the phenylalanine, the CDR3 has a length of 11 residues. Just the 33-base CDR3 DNA is kept, in frame starting at base 1. The TCR comes from an adult in good health. This specimen was peripheral blood, taken on day 0 of AZD1222 vaccination. The chain is encoded by TRBV7-8 joined to TRBJ1-1, with the identity of the D gene unclear. For the CDR3, the sequence is CAAVGSTEAFF. The DNA sequence is given as TGTGCGGCAGTCGGTAGCACTGAAGCTTTCTTT.